This T cell receptor (beta chain) was recovered during a study of response to subunit inactivated influenza vaccine. On this clonotype: Its antigen is unidentified. It may be a read error: a sequence one base away is much more abundant.

TCRdb itself ran the RT-PCR reads through MiXCR, one entry per CDR3 protein. Among around 200,000 distinct CDR3 sequences listed, 13% to 15% were seen once. Study-wide results and limits: Each seasonal flu vaccination may recruit only limited new T cells, authors suggested.

V dropped 4 bases and J dropped 1 base, with 5 bases sitting between them. This CDR3 is built from 13 residues. Germline V gives CDR1 LGHDT, CDR2 YNNKEL (reference sequence). This sequence originates from a man aged 45-60 years who received an inactivated influenza vaccine. This rearrangement joins TRBV3-1 to TRBJ2-1; unclear D gene. Sample: CD8+ T cells sorted from PBMCs, taken 5 days after vaccination. The CDR3 sequence: CASSRESYNEQFF. The CDR3 bases are TGTGCCAGCAGCCGCGAATCCTACAATGAGCAGTTCTTC.